These T cell receptor beta chains were read from a single sample in a study of blood T cells in healthy people across ages. One entry per CDR3 protein, called by TCRdb with MiXCR from the 5' RACE reads. The sample carries about 750,000 distinct CDR3 sequences, roughly 50% recorded once. Sequenced: blood. These receptors originate from a man older than 75 in good health. CDR3s include the opening cysteine and the closing phenylalanine or tryptophan. A D gene is named only where the DNA matches it firmly. The size field is filled for only some rows; it gives once, few, many or a size class.

>.|TRBJ2-7|TRBV15|.
CATSIGGLSYEQYF
TGTGCCACCAGCATTGGGGGGCTCTCCTACGAGCAGTACTTC
>.|TRBJ2-1|TRBV6-5|TRBD2
CASSRTSADNEQFF
TGTGCCAGCAGTAGGACTAGCGCCGACAATGAGCAGTTCTTC
>.|TRBJ1-1|TRBV20-1|TRBD1
CSAAHGTGGTEAFF
TGCAGTGCTGCGCACGGGACAGGGGGCACTGAAGCTTTCTTT
>few|TRBJ2-7|TRBV7-2|TRBD2
CASTFRTSRNYEQYF
TGTGCCAGCACCTTTCGGACTAGCCGAAACTACGAGCAGTACTTC
>few|TRBJ2-3|TRBV6-1|.
CASSETGSQRYAYF
TGTGCCAGCAGTGAAACCGGTAGCCAAAGATACGCGTATTTT
>.|TRBJ2-7|TRBV9|TRBD1
CASSVAEGQGGFEQYF
TGTGCCAGCAGCGTAGCCGAAGGACAGGGGGGATTCGAGCAGTACTTC
>.|TRBJ2-1|TRBV4-1|.
CASSQDRGVGRNEQFF
TGCGCCAGCAGCCAAGACCGCGGAGTAGGAAGGAATGAGCAGTTCTTC
>.|TRBJ2-7|TRBV5-5|TRBD1
CASRRDRESSYEQYF
TGTGCCAGCAGAAGGGACAGGGAAAGCTCCTACGAGCAGTACTTC
>many|TRBJ2-1|TRBV6-2/TRBV6-3|.
CASSEQAAAYNEQFF
TGTGCCAGCAGTGAACAGGCGGCCGCGTACAATGAGCAGTTCTTC
>once|TRBJ2-4|TRBV3-1|.
CASSQGGRREQYF
TGTGCCAGCAGCCAGGGCGGAAGGAGGGAGCAGTACTTC
>once|TRBJ2-7|TRBV27|.
CASSPRTRTYEQYF
TGTGCCAGCAGTCCTCGGACCCGGACCTACGAGCAGTACTTC
>few|TRBJ1-1|TRBV29-1|.
CSAPGLTSMNTEAFF
TGCAGCGCCCCGGGACTCACCTCGATGAACACTGAAGCTTTCTTT
>.|TRBJ2-7|TRBV6-2/TRBV6-3|.
CASSSAARGSYEQYF
TGTGCCAGCAGTTCGGCAGCGAGAGGATCCTACGAGCAGTACTTC